These T cell receptor beta chains were read from a single sample in a study of blood T cell repertoires in COVID-19. Clones were read by immunoSEQ multiplex PCR, and TCRdb kept only the in-frame ones, dropping some. The repertoire holds 90,000 to 130,000 clones, with roughly 84% as singletons. Specimen: peripheral blood. These receptors originate from a woman in her 70s with acute or convalescent COVID-19. The CDR3 runs from the conserved cysteine through the conserved F or W. Each record gives: V gene, D gene, J gene, clone size, CDR3 protein, CDR3 DNA. D genes are given only for firm matches. For some rows the clone size is stated as once, few or many, or as a class when expanded; others skip it.

TRBV11-2	TRBD2	TRBJ2-1	.	CASSQLAGGYNEQFF	TGTGCCAGCAGTCAACTAGCGGGAGGGTACAATGAGCAGTTCTTC
TRBV4-2	TRBD1	TRBJ1-1	.	CASSQSGQVGNTEAFF	TGTGCCAGCAGCCAATCCGGACAGGTTGGGAACACTGAAGCTTTCTTT
TRBV5-4	TRBD2	TRBJ2-3	.	CASSSSGGATDTQYF	TGTGCCAGCAGCTCGAGCGGGGGGGCGACAGATACGCAGTATTTT
TRBV7-9	.	TRBJ1-3	.	CASSLLSSQVTIYF	TGTGCCAGCAGCCTATTATCTTCCCAAGTCACCATATATTTT
TRBV14	TRBD1	TRBJ2-1	.	CASSRAGTGWYEQFF	TGTGCCAGCAGCCGAGCCGGGACAGGGTGGTATGAGCAGTTCTTC
TRBV4-1	TRBD1	TRBJ1-3	.	CASSQGGTGGNTIYF	TGCGCCAGCAGCCAAGGCGGGACAGGGGGCAACACCATATATTTT
TRBV29-1	TRBD2	TRBJ2-2	.	CSVELAGEGGELFF	TGCAGCGTTGAACTAGCGGGAGAGGGCGGGGAGCTGTTTTTT
TRBV19	.	TRBJ1-4	.	CASAQGGRGLKKLFF	TGTGCCAGCGCCCAAGGGGGAAGGGGGTTGAAAAAACTGTTTTTT
TRBV7-9	TRBD2	TRBJ2-5	.	CASTSGLAGGPETQYF	TGTGCCAGCACCTCTGGACTAGCGGGGGGGCCAGAGACCCAGTACTTC
TRBV5-4	TRBD1	TRBJ1-6	.	CASSKKTGEGSPLHF	TGTGCCAGCAGCAAGAAGACAGGGGAGGGTTCACCCCTCCACTTT
TRBV28	.	TRBJ1-5	.	CASSFNGIGVSSQPQHF	TGTGCCAGCAGTTTTAATGGGATAGGGGTTTCGAGTCAGCCCCAGCATTTT
TRBV19	.	TRBJ1-5	.	CASSIRQSNQPQHF	TGTGCCAGTAGTATTAGACAGAGCAATCAGCCCCAGCATTTT
TRBV19	TRBD1	TRBJ1-1	.	CASSKAQGQGARTEAFF	TGTGCCAGTAGTAAGGCACAGGGACAGGGGGCGAGAACTGAAGCTTTCTTT
TRBV5-4	TRBD1	TRBJ1-3	few	CASSSGGGGNTIYF	TGTGCCAGCAGCTCAGGGGGCGGAGGAAACACCATATATTTT
TRBV7-8	.	TRBJ1-5	few	CASSSSNVRAGVSNQPQHF	TGTGCCAGCAGCTCTAGCAACGTAAGGGCAGGGGTAAGCAATCAGCCCCAGCATTTT
TRBV6-5	TRBD1	TRBJ1-4	.	CASSTRQGAEKLFF	TGTGCCAGCAGTACCCGACAGGGAGCGGAAAAACTGTTTTTT
TRBV12-3/TRBV12-4	.	TRBJ2-7	.	CASSLGGPGEQYF	TGTGCCAGCAGTTTAGGAGGGCCTGGCGAGCAGTACTTC
TRBV27	.	TRBJ1-2	.	CASSVTVYYGYTF	TGTGCCAGCAGTGTGACAGTATACTATGGCTACACCTTC
TRBV5-1	TRBD1	TRBJ1-6	.	CASSVATTGSNSPLHF	TGCGCCAGCAGCGTGGCGACGACAGGGAGTAATTCACCCCTCCACTTT
TRBV19	.	TRBJ1-4	.	CASTRLRNKNEKLFF	TGTGCCAGTACTCGCCTGCGGAATAAGAATGAAAAACTGTTTTTT
TRBV6-5	.	TRBJ1-2	.	CASSYAEGGYTF	TGTGCCAGCAGTTACGCGGAGGGTGGCTACACCTTC
TRBV19	.	TRBJ2-7	.	CASSSPERYYEQYF	TGTGCCAGTAGTAGTCCGGAGCGGTATTACGAGCAGTACTTC
TRBV5-8	.	TRBJ2-1	few	CASSSRAQGNEQFF	TGTGCCAGCAGCAGCCGGGCCCAGGGCAATGAGCAGTTCTTC
TRBV10-3	TRBD2	TRBJ2-1	few	CAISDGSGGSNEQFF	TGTGCCATCAGTGATGGGAGCGGGGGGTCGAATGAGCAGTTCTTC